Listed here are 20 T cell receptor beta chains from one sample, sequenced in a study of identical twins (dated by TCRdb to the mid-2010s). To prepare the library, 5' RACE was applied. Sequencer: Illumina HiSeq 2000. TCRdb trimmed public reads at Q25 via fastp, called clones via MiXCR and kept in-frame beta chains. One record per CDR3 amino acid sequence lists the most common genes and DNA. This sample has some 760,000 distinct CDR3 sequences in its table, and roughly 18% of those were observed once. The ten largest clones capture roughly 13% of the sample. The data were also submitted as part of a second study, on T cells expressing NK-cell markers.

Source material: PBMCs. These receptors all stem from a woman aged 18-29 years in good health.

V is TRBV20-1 and J is TRBJ2-1; D call uncertain. The CDR3 is 16 amino acids. Germline lookup yields CDR1 DFQATT and CDR2 SNEGSKA (reference sequence). Trimming removed 0 bases at V and 0 bases at J, with 12 bases between. CDR3 bases: TGCAGTGCTAGAGATCTGAGATCCTACTCCTACAATGAGCAGTTCTTC. This encodes CSARDLRSYSYNEQFF.

The chain carries TRBV5-6 and TRBJ2-4; 10 nucleotides agree with TRBD1. Per the germline V gene, CDR1 is SGHDT and CDR2 is YYEEEE. J lost 8 bases, V lost 3 bases, and 5 bases had no gene match. The CDR3 length is 14 residues. As DNA, the CDR3 is TGTGCCAGCAGCTCCAGGACAGGGGGGGACATTCAGTACTTC. The encoded protein is CASSSRTGGDIQYF.

The genes are TRBV7-2 and TRBJ2-7; TRBD2 matches at 12 bases. The V gene end was trimmed by 5 bases and the J gene end by 4 bases; junction bases not matched to a gene: 6. CDR3 length: 15 residues. Germline CDR1 and CDR2: SGHTA and FQGNSA. The CDR3 here is CASSRTSGAVYEQYF. In DNA form, the CDR3 reads TGTGCCAGCAGCCGGACTAGCGGGGCTGTTTACGAGCAGTACTTC. Filled out from reference TRBV7-2 and TRBJ2-7, the complete variable domain reads GAGVSQSPSNKVTEKGKDVELRCDPISGHTALYWYRQSLGQGLEFLIYFQGNSAPDKSGLPSDRFSAERTGGSVSTLTIQRTQQEDSAVYLCASSRTSGAVYEQYFGPGTRLTVT.

This clonotype was seen a few times. V and J are TRBV3-1 and TRBJ2-7; TRBD1 matches at 10 bases. The V gene's germline CDR1 is LGHDT and CDR2 YNNKEL (reference sequence). Germline trimming cut 3 bases from V and 9 bases from J; bases unmatched to any gene: 11. The CDR3 has 15 residues. CDR3 in amino acids: CASSQHGTGATVQYF. For the CDR3, the DNA is TGTGCCAGCAGCCAGCATGGGACAGGGGCGACGGTGCAGTACTTC.

This clonotype occurred a few times. The V and J genes are TRBV5-1 and TRBJ2-7, with no clear D. The CDR3 is 15 residues long. Deletions cut 0 bases from V and 2 bases from J, with 12 bases between. CDR1 and CDR2 from the germline V gene are SGHRS and YFSETQ. The CDR3 nucleotides are TGCGCCAGCAGCTTGGAAGGACGGCTAGCCTACGAGCAGTACTTC. Translating gives CASSLEGRLAYEQYF.

The V gene is TRBV5-1, the J gene TRBJ2-1; D call uncertain. This CDR3 has 17 residues. Trimming stripped 0 bases from V and 4 bases from J, with 17 bases between. Germline values: CDR1 SGHRS, CDR2 YFSETQ. CDR3 in DNA: TGCGCCAGCAGCTTGGTGCTAGGGATCTTTTCTTACAATGAGCAGTTCTTC. This sequence encodes CASSLVLGIFSYNEQFF.

This clonotype was detected only a few times. The V and J genes are TRBV2 and TRBJ1-5; a weak D match, TRBD1 (5 bases). The CDR3 is 14 residues long. The germline V gene encodes CDR1 SNHLY and CDR2 FYNNEI. V was pared by 7 bases and J by 0 bases, with 10 bases between. CDR3 sequence: CASMPGHSNQPQHF. Written as DNA, the CDR3 is TGTGCCAGCATGCCAGGACATAGCAATCAGCCCCAGCATTTT.

The chain couples TRBV15 to TRBJ2-1, with 9 positions matching TRBD2. Germline CDR1 LNHNV, CDR2 YYDKDF (reference sequence). CDR3 size: 13 residues. V trimming: 9 bases; J trimming: 4 bases; junction bases outside the gene matches: 4. The chain's CDR3 is CATKRGDYNEQFF. The CDR3 DNA is TGTGCCACGAAGCGGGGGGATTACAATGAGCAGTTCTTC. Full variable domain (remainder filled in from reference TRBV15 and TRBJ2-1): DAMVIQNPRYQVTQFGKPVTLSCSQTLNHNVMYWYQQKSSQAPKLLFHYYDKDFNNEADTPDNFQSRRPNTSFCFLDIRSPGLGDTAMYLCATKRGDYNEQFFGPGTRLTVL.

This clonotype was seen ten or more times. The CDR3 DNA sequence: TGTGCCAGCAGTTACTCGGCGGCCACAGATACGCAGTATTTT. This gives the protein CASSYSAATDTQYF. This chain joins TRBV6-2 or TRBV6-3 and TRBJ2-3; D ambiguous. The CDR3 runs 14 residues. The ends were cut back, 0 bases at V and 2 bases at J, with 6 bases in the middle. Per germline, CDR1 MNHEY and CDR2 SVGEGT.

This chain uses TRBV20-1 with TRBJ1-2; D possibly corresponds to TRBD1 (5 bases). The CDR3 runs to 13 residues. Germline-derived CDR1 and CDR2 are DFQATT and SNEGSKA (reference sequence). Trimming pared 8 bases from V and 7 bases from J, leaving 20 bases between. The CDR3 loop is CSPSPTVRGGYTF. For the CDR3, the DNA is TGCAGTCCTTCACCGACAGTTCGGGGTGGCTACACCTTC.

The rearrangement uses TRBV20-1 and TRBJ2-2; 8 bases are shared with TRBD2. Germline V lookup: CDR1 DFQATT, CDR2 SNEGSKA (reference sequence). The CDR3 has 14 amino acids. After removal of 4 bases from V and 5 bases from J, the junction contained 6 bases not matched to a gene. The CDR3 bases are TGCAGTGCTAACGTAGCGGGATTGACCGGGGAGCTGTTTTTT. Its translation: CSANVAGLTGELFF.

This clonotype was counted a few times. J is TRBJ1-1 and V is TRBV6-5, with 7 bases matching TRBD1. V was pared by 4 bases and J by 6 bases, with 8 bases of the junction left unmatched. The CDR3 runs to 14 residues. Germline values: CDR1 MNHEY, CDR2 SVGAGI. The CDR3 nucleotides read TGTGCCAGCAGTTCCGGACAGGTACGGCCTGAAGCTTTCTTT. Translating gives CASSSGQVRPEAFF.

This clonotype showed up just once. The chain uses TRBV7-9 and TRBJ1-5; no clear D gene. The germline V gene encodes CDR1 SEHNR and CDR2 FQNEAQ (reference sequence). V lost 6 bases to trimming and J lost 0 bases, with 15 bases between them. The CDR3 is 16 amino acids. The CDR3 here is CASRSGGANSNQPQHF. CDR3 coding DNA: TGTGCCAGCAGGAGCGGTGGAGCAAATAGCAATCAGCCCCAGCATTTT.

The genes are TRBV6-4 and TRBJ2-1; 13 bases match TRBD2. The trim removed 3 bases at V and 13 bases at J, leaving 12 bases unmatched. The germline V gene encodes CDR1 MRHNA and CDR2 SNTAGT. The CDR3 runs 16 residues. In DNA form, the CDR3 reads TGTGCCAGCAGTGATCAAACTAGCGGGGGGGCCGAACGTCAGTTCTTC. This sequence encodes CASSDQTSGGAERQFF.

The V call is TRBV25-1, the J call TRBJ2-1; 10 bases are shared with TRBD2. The germline V gene encodes CDR1 MGHDK and CDR2 SYGVNS. This CDR3 comprises 15 residues. Unmatched junction bases numbered 12, after V lost 6 bases and J lost 10 bases. CDR3 in DNA: TGTGCCAGCAGGGGTACTAGCGGGATCTCCAGCGAGCAGTTCTTC. It yields the protein CASRGTSGISSEQFF.

The gene calls are TRBV6-1 and TRBJ1-1; D not certain. Looked up from germline, CDR1 is MNHNS and CDR2 is SASEGT. This CDR3 has 13 amino acids. Trimming stripped 4 bases from V and 0 bases from J, with 6 bases between. CDR3 sequence: CASSGPLNTEAFF. CDR3 in DNA: TGTGCCAGCAGTGGGCCGCTGAACACTGAAGCTTTCTTT.

In its sample, this clonotype was seen a few times. The chain recombines TRBV3-1 with TRBJ1-1, with a weak D call TRBD1 (5 bases). This CDR3 comprises 13 residues. Trimming left V 4 bases short and J 11 bases short, with 17 bases between. The germline V gene has CDR1 LGHDT and CDR2 YNNKEL (reference sequence). The CDR3 region is CASSRRAGYSAFF. CDR3 DNA sequence: TGTGCCAGCAGCCGAAGAGCAGGGTATTCGGCTTTCTTT.

V gene TRBV7-3 combines with J gene TRBJ1-1; the D is unclear. Trimming removed 3 bases from V and 4 bases from J, with 9 bases in between. Germline V CDR1 and CDR2: SGHTA, FQGTGA. This CDR3 is built from 13 residues. The CDR3 loop is CASSFSLGTEAFF. The DNA for the CDR3 is TGTGCCAGCAGCTTTTCGCTGGGCACTGAAGCTTTCTTT.

The CDR3 DNA reads TGTGCCACCAGCAGAGGAGGGGGAAACTACGAGCAGTACTTC. Its translation is CATSRGGGNYEQYF. This chain connects TRBV15 to TRBJ2-7; TRBD1 is a possible D gene (6 bases). CDR1 and CDR2 from the germline V gene are LNHNV and YYDKDF (reference sequence). This CDR3 contains 14 residues. The ends were cut back, 1 base at V and 3 bases at J, with 10 bases in the middle.

This rearrangement joins TRBV7-9 to TRBJ2-7, with 9 bases aligning to TRBD1. Germline CDR1 SEHNR, CDR2 FQNEAQ (reference sequence). The CDR3 is 15 residues long. Trimming at V came to 5 bases and at J to 5 bases, leaving 10 bases not matched to a gene. CDR3 amino acids: CASSPPGTGLNEQYF. For the CDR3, the DNA is TGTGCCAGCAGCCCCCCCGGGACAGGGCTTAACGAGCAGTACTTC.